These T cell receptor beta chains were read from a single sample in a study of shared clonotypes between healthy human individuals. Measured with immunoSEQ multiplex PCR; TCRdb has only the in-frame clones, and not every one. Of about 820,000 clones listed, approximately 92% are singletons. Sequenced sample: naive CD8+ T cells sorted from blood. The receptor set was obtained from a man aged 30 to 39 in good health. CDR3s include the opening cysteine and the closing phenylalanine or tryptophan.

TRBJ2-2,TRBV4-1,CASSQVPAGNTGELFF
TRBJ2-7,TRBV7-8,CASSRQGSGEQYF
TRBJ2-7,TRBV23-1,CASSQPDRGEYEQYF
TRBJ2-3,TRBV15,CATSRPWVAGEGTDTQYF
TRBJ2-1,TRBV4-2,CASGYSSEQFF
TRBJ2-5,TRBV29-1,CSVEEGGREETQYF
TRBJ2-7,TRBV10-3,CVIMKTDRYYEQYF
TRBJ1-2,TRBV2,CASRGRGYTF
TRBJ1-2,TRBV10-3,CAISESWSAANGYGYTF
TRBJ2-1,TRBV27,CASSLLLFHEQFF
TRBJ2-1,TRBV6-6,CASSYSLERPYNEQFF
TRBJ2-5,TRBV15,CATSREAGDLETQYF
TRBJ2-2,TRBV28,CASSFVSASTGELFF
TRBJ2-1,TRBV18,CASSPVDPIVSSYNEQFF
TRBJ1-2,TRBV5-1,CASRVGQGERVGYTF
TRBJ2-7,TRBV29-1,CSVEDFTRTGGEQYF
TRBJ2-1,TRBV28,CASSLRGGEAGVYEQFF
TRBJ1-1,TRBV29-1,CSVGGLGNTEAFF
TRBJ1-2,TRBV29-1,CSVDRDSAHLNYGYTF
TRBJ1-4,TRBV5-4,CASSLWGNEKLFF
TRBJ2-7,TRBV4-1,CASKVLTGEQYF
TRBJ2-5,TRBV7-9,CASSPPLLAGGVETQYF
TRBJ2-1,TRBV14,CASSQLAGAYNEQFF
TRBJ1-5,TRBV6-6,CASSYPDRGEGQPQHF
TRBJ1-4,TRBV13,CASSFRAIENEKLFF
TRBJ2-5,TRBV29-1,CSVVSADLTETQYF
TRBJ2-5,TRBV7-9,CASSLLELYQETQYF